This note documents a single TCR beta chain sequence. No cognate antigen has been identified for it. Per-base quality was not reported, and no clone a single base away is much larger than it. The data belong to a study of STAT5B mutations in CD4+ large granular lymphocyte leukemia (dated 2022 in TCRdb). For the wider study: Among healthy controls, the CDR3 'QG' motif was associated with a particular HLA allele. The study compared the TCRbeta repertoires of patients with CD4+ T-cell large granular lymphocyte leukemia against those of healthy blood donors. The purity of purified fractions was confirmed by flow cytometry on FACSCanto II or FACSVerse to exceed 95% among lymphocytes. The paper's findings and limits, for the study overall: Enrichment of TRBV06-family usage was observed among the top patient clones (8/27) relative to healthy controls (2/35). Data were not HLA-matched; higher clonality in CD4+ versus CD8+ T-LGLL could reflect the relatively small sample size. Greater clonality appeared to be present in CD4-sorted patient repertoires than in healthy CD4+ repertoires, and the difference was retained after the putative leukemic clones were removed. Main leukemic clonotypes were private to each patient, although 25% to 30% appeared at low frequency in other patients' non-leukemic repertoires.

V loses 1 base, J loses 4 bases, and the germline ends lie 17 bases apart. The germline V gene encodes CDR1 SGHTA and CDR2 FQGNSA. From cysteine to phenylalanine, the CDR3 is 16 amino acids long. Just CDR3 DNA is preserved here, 48 bases in frame from base 1. Healthy controls were 35 to 40 blood donors whose buffy coats came from the Finnish Red Cross blood service. All TCR-sequenced material derived from peripheral blood: patient blood samples and healthy donor buffy coats. Peripheral blood mononuclear cells were isolated by Ficoll-Hypaque gradient centrifugation. Magnetic purification was used to isolate CD4+ cells from the buffy coats of the healthy controls. Genomic DNA was extracted using the Gentra Puregene Cell and Tissue kit, and a Qubit 2.0 fluorometer was used to quantify it. The immunoSEQ assay at survey resolution was applied to genomic DNA for sequencing of TCRbeta rearrangements. The authors' pipeline ran thus. In the TCR sequencing data, the lowest productive clonotype frequency that could be detected was 2.59 x 10-5. Analyses included only productive TCRbeta rearrangements, meaning complete and in-frame sequences. The clonality of each sample was calculated as Simpson clonality in the immunoSEQ Analyzer version 3.0. Clones were categorized by frequency as very rare, small, medium, large (1-20%) or hyperexpanded (>20%). Generation probabilities were estimated with OLGA 1.2.3, V-gene circos plots were made with VDJtools, specificities were looked up in VDJdb, and CDR3 motifs were identified with GLIPH. TCRdb took over this immuneACCESS table, retaining in-frame rearrangements with V and J assigned. Such tables are incomplete; in checked studies, under half of the missing clones stem from an unresolved V gene, and the remainder is unexplained. D and trimming come from the DNA, and the V and J calls and clone size come from that table. The sample table records about 30,000 clones; 70% to 85% of these occur just once. Of the sample, about 2.1% falls within the top ten clones.

This clonotype was sampled from a human donor in good health. Recombination connected TRBV7-2 to TRBJ2-7, with a tentative D call of TRBD1 or TRBD2, each matching 6 bases. Sequences were obtained from CD4+ T cells from blood buffy coats. The DNA sequence is TGTGCCAGCAGCTTAGTTCGGGGGACACAGTCTTACGAGCAGTACTTC. It specifies CASSLVRGTQSYEQYF.